Following are 12 T cell receptor beta chains from one sample sequenced in a study of T cells after posttransplantation cyclophosphamide. The naive gate required viable CD3+CD4+ or CD3+CD8+ cells with CCR7+CD45RA+CD45RO-CD95-CD27+CD28+ phenotype. Clones were sequenced by immunoSEQ multiplex PCR, and TCRdb holds only the in-frame ones, with some missing. The sample lists 31,000 or so clones, around 90% occurring once. Sequenced material: naive CD4+ T cells sorted from blood. The source of these receptors is a man aged 25 to 40 in good health and a related stem cell transplant donor.

The genes are TRBV28 and TRBJ1-2; D remains unclear. Germline loops: CDR1 MDHEN, CDR2 SYDVKM. This CDR3 is built from 14 residues. Trimming removed 3 bases from V and 4 bases from J, with 12 bases in between. CDR3 in amino acids: CASSFKIGSYGYTF. CDR3 coding DNA: TGTGCCAGCAGTTTTAAGATTGGGAGCTATGGCTACACCTTC.

The chain joins TRBV4-3 to TRBJ2-1; D is unresolved. The CDR3 covers 15 residues. Germline V gives CDR1 LGHNA, CDR2 YSLEER. The V end was cut by 0 bases, the J end by 4 bases, with 10 bases between. The CDR3 bases are TGCGCCAGCAGCCAAGAGACCGGGTCTTACAATGAGCAGTTCTTC. The encoded protein is CASSQETGSYNEQFF.

This sequence joins TRBV18 and TRBJ1-5, with TRBD1 identical over 9 bases. V lost 2 bases, J lost 7 bases, and 3 bases stayed unmatched. The germline V gene encodes CDR1 KGHSH and CDR2 LQKENI. The CDR3 runs to 14 residues. CDR3 in amino acids: CASSPTGGDQPQHF. CDR3 DNA sequence: TGTGCCAGCTCACCAACAGGGGGCGACCAGCCCCAGCATTTT. Full variable domain (remainder filled in from reference TRBV18 and TRBJ1-5): NAGVMQNPRHLVRRRGQEARLRCSPMKGHSHVYWYRQLPEEGLKFMVYLQKENIIDESGMPKERFSAEFPKEGPSILRIQQVVRGDSAAYFCASSPTGGDQPQHFGDGTRLSIL.

The chain links TRBV2 to TRBJ2-2, with TRBD1 matching 7 bases. This CDR3 spans 14 amino acids. V was clipped by 1 base and J by 6 bases; unmatched bases: 2. Germline V CDR1 and CDR2: SNHLY, FYNNEI. The DNA for the CDR3 is TGTGCCAGCAGTGAAGTGAGGGGGCCCGGGGAGCTGTTTTTT. Residues: CASSEVRGPGELFF. The full variable domain, rest sourced from reference TRBV2 and TRBJ2-2, is EPEVTQTPSHQVTQMGQEVILRCVPISNHLYFYWYRQILGQKVEFLVSFYNNEISEKSEIFDDQFSVERPDGSNFTLKIRSTKLEDSAMYFCASSEVRGPGELFFGEGSRLTVL.

The chain carries TRBV7-7 and TRBJ2-1, with a weak D call TRBD2 (5 bases). Germline V gene data show CDR1 as SSHAT and CDR2 as FNYEAQ (reference sequence). This CDR3 region has 15 residues. Trimming left V 2 bases short and J 10 bases short, with 18 bases between. CDR3 bases: TGTGCCAGCAGCTTAATCGTTACATCGGGAACAGAGCAGTTCTTC. Its protein product is CASSLIVTSGTEQFF.

The chain carries TRBV4-3 and TRBJ2-7; D unclear. Trimming pared 5 bases from V and 0 bases from J, leaving 8 bases between. Germline assignment: CDR1 LGHNA and CDR2 YSLEER. The CDR3 spans 13 residues. The CDR3 protein is CASSTGSSYEQYF. CDR3 coding DNA: TGCGCCAGCAGCACCGGGTCCTCCTACGAGCAGTACTTC.

The chain is built from TRBV10-1 and TRBJ1-2, with TRBD1 identical over 10 bases. The CDR3 covers 14 residues. V lost 6 bases to trimming and J lost 5 bases; unmatched junction nucleotides: 6. Germline CDR1 is WNHNN and CDR2 is SYGVQD (reference sequence). In DNA form, the CDR3 reads TGCGCCAGCAGGGGGACAGGGGAAAAGTATGGCTACACCTTC. This encodes CASRGTGEKYGYTF.

V usage is TRBV4-1 and J usage is TRBJ1-5; D is undetermined. The CDR3 length is 17 residues. Looked up from germline, CDR1 is MGHRA and CDR2 is YSYEKL. The germline V and J ends were trimmed by 0 bases and 7 bases, with 19 bases remaining between them. CDR3 amino acids: CASSQDHVTAPRQPQHF. Here the CDR3 DNA reads TGCGCCAGCAGCCAAGATCACGTAACGGCACCCAGGCAGCCCCAGCATTTT.

The CDR3 is CASSSYRGARSPLHF. As DNA, the CDR3 is TGTGCCAGCAGCTCGTACAGGGGGGCCCGGTCACCCCTCCACTTT. This chain uses TRBV7-9 with TRBJ1-6; TRBD1 agrees at 8 bases. This CDR3 is 15 amino acids long. The germline gives CDR1 SEHNR, CDR2 FQNEAQ (reference sequence). The ends lost 4 bases at V and 10 bases at J; junction bases unmatched: 9.

The chain is built from TRBV6-1 and TRBJ2-3, with D perhaps TRBD2 (6 bases). Per germline, CDR1 MNHNS and CDR2 SASEGT. The CDR3 is 15 amino acids. V lost 3 bases and J lost 1, with 11 bases in between. This CDR3 is CASSEGTPRTDTQYF. The CDR3 region has the DNA TGTGCCAGCAGTGAGGGGACTCCCCGCACAGATACGCAGTATTTT.

This chain links TRBV5-6 with TRBJ2-2, with 8 bases fitting TRBD2. This CDR3 spans 19 amino acids. Germline CDR1 SGHDT, CDR2 YYEEEE. V trimming: 3 bases; J trimming: 3 bases; junction bases outside the gene matches: 16. The CDR3 reads CASSSTLASGTRDTGELFF. The CDR3 nucleotides read TGTGCCAGCAGCTCTACCCTCGCGTCCGGGACTAGGGACACCGGGGAGCTGTTTTTT.

The rearrangement links TRBV2 to TRBJ2-1; 7 bases are shared with TRBD1. The trim removed 4 bases at V and 7 bases at J, leaving 4 bases unmatched. This CDR3 spans 13 amino acids. The germline gives CDR1 SNHLY, CDR2 FYNNEI. As DNA, the CDR3 is TGTGCCAGCAGTGCCTACAGGGGAAATGAGCAGTTCTTC. It yields the protein CASSAYRGNEQFF.